A selection of T cell receptor beta chains follows, all from one sample in a study of OX40 agonist ivuxolimab in advanced cancers. Repertoires were generated with immunoSEQ multiplex PCR, while TCRdb's copy carries only in-frame clones and drops some. The profile shows around 29,000 clones, around 85% of them singletons. The specimen comprised CD4+ or CD8+ T cells sorted from blood, sampled in a trial of the OX40 agonist ivuxolimab. Receptors originate from an adult with an advanced solid tumor such as melanoma, head and neck, liver or kidney cancer. The CDR3 runs from the conserved cysteine through the conserved F or W. The D gene is left open where the match is weak. Clone sizes are given selectively: once, few, many, or a class where the clone is expanded.

TRBJ1-3	14	TRBV7-9	.	.	CARPPQLSGNTIYF	TGTGCCAGGCCCCCTCAACTTTCTGGAAACACCATATATTTT
TRBJ2-3	15	TRBV5-6	.	.	CASSFGPFSTDTQYF	TGTGCCAGCAGCTTCGGACCGTTTAGCACAGATACGCAGTATTTT
TRBJ1-1	17	TRBV2	.	TRBD1	CASSAGTGGDPNTEAFF	TGTGCCAGCAGTGCCGGGACAGGTGGGGACCCGAACACTGAAGCTTTCTTT
TRBJ2-7	13	TRBV5-6	.	TRBD1	CASSEDRDYEQYF	TGTGCCAGCAGCGAGGACAGGGACTACGAGCAGTACTTC
TRBJ1-5	13	TRBV2	.	.	CASRGDDYQPQHF	TGTGCCAGCAGGGGGGACGATTATCAGCCCCAGCATTTT
TRBJ2-1	14	TRBV5-1	.	.	CASSLNTRGNEQFF	TGCGCCAGCAGCTTAAACACACGAGGGAATGAGCAGTTCTTC
TRBJ1-1	16	TRBV6-5	.	TRBD1	CASSYRYRGVGTEAFF	TGTGCCAGCAGTTACCGTTACAGGGGGGTGGGAACTGAAGCTTTCTTT
TRBJ1-3	15	TRBV7-9	.	TRBD1	CASSPPDRGRNTIYF	TGTGCCAGCAGCCCCCCGGACAGGGGAAGAAACACCATATATTTT
TRBJ2-2	16	TRBV9	.	.	CASSVDWGRNTGELFF	TGTGCCAGCAGCGTAGATTGGGGTCGGAACACCGGGGAGCTGTTTTTT
TRBJ2-1	15	TRBV4-1	.	.	CASSLPLGSLNEQFF	TGCGCCAGCAGCCTACCCCTTGGATCCTTGAATGAGCAGTTCTTC
TRBJ1-4	15	TRBV6-5	once	.	CASSYWGGTNEKLFF	TGTGCCAGCAGTTACTGGGGCGGAACTAATGAAAAACTGTTTTTT
TRBJ2-7	15	TRBV27	.	TRBD1	CASSVSPQGAYEQYF	TGTGCCAGCAGTGTGTCACCCCAGGGGGCCTACGAGCAGTACTTC
TRBJ2-7	14	TRBV19	.	TRBD2	CASSVGLAGYEQYF	TGTGCCAGTAGTGTCGGACTAGCGGGCTACGAGCAGTACTTC
TRBJ1-1	16	TRBV4-2	.	.	CASSSTTRGRRTEAFF	TGTGCCAGCAGCTCTACGACCCGGGGGCGTCGAACTGAAGCTTTCTTT
TRBJ2-1	15	TRBV5-6	.	.	CASSLSSGVYNEQFF	TGTGCCAGCAGCTTGTCTTCAGGGGTTTACAATGAGCAGTTCTTC
TRBJ2-5	15	TRBV9	.	.	CASSVDGRNQETQYF	TGTGCCAGCAGCGTAGACGGCAGGAACCAAGAGACCCAGTACTTC
TRBJ2-7	15	TRBV14	few	TRBD2	CASSQTGTRRYEQYF	TGTGCCAGCAGCCAGACCGGGACTAGACGCTACGAGCAGTACTTC
TRBJ1-1	16	TRBV19	.	.	CASRSLKGQRNTEAFF	TGTGCCAGTAGGTCCCTGAAAGGACAGAGGAACACTGAAGCTTTCTTT
TRBJ1-2	13	TRBV27	.	.	CASSSGDYYGYTF	TGTGCCAGCAGCTCCGGGGACTACTATGGCTACACCTTC
TRBJ2-7	15	TRBV4-2	few	.	CASSQGSAPTYEQYF	TGTGCCAGCAGCCAAGGCTCGGCACCTACCTACGAGCAGTACTTC
TRBJ2-5	12	TRBV12-5	.	.	CASGPKLETQYF	TGTGCTAGTGGTCCAAAGTTAGAGACCCAGTACTTC
TRBJ2-5	15	TRBV9	.	.	CASSGPSGYRETQYF	TGTGCCAGCAGCGGACCGTCCGGGTACCGAGAGACCCAGTACTTC
TRBJ1-1	14	TRBV4-1	few	.	CASSLDILNTEAFF	TGCGCCAGCAGCCTGGACATCTTGAACACTGAAGCTTTCTTT
TRBJ1-1	16	TRBV7-9	.	TRBD1	CASSLGQGAVGTEAFF	TGTGCCAGCAGCTTAGGACAGGGCGCGGTGGGCACTGAAGCTTTCTTT
TRBJ2-1	16	TRBV27	once	.	CASSNRGPTSYNEQFF	TGTGCCAGCAGTAACCGAGGGCCTACGTCCTACAATGAGCAGTTCTTC
TRBJ2-7	12	TRBV6-4	.	.	CASSDRQYEQYF	TGTGCCAGCAGTGACCGACAGTACGAGCAGTACTTC
TRBJ1-2	14	TRBV13	.	TRBD1	CASSSGTANYGYTF	TGTGCCAGCAGCTCAGGGACAGCTAACTATGGCTACACCTTC
TRBJ1-2	13	TRBV6-1	.	TRBD1	CASRDRGIYGYTF	TGTGCCAGCAGAGACAGGGGAATCTATGGCTACACCTTC
TRBJ2-7	17	TRBV28	.	.	CASSTPRDPKPGYEQYF	TGTGCCAGCAGTACCCCCCGGGACCCGAAACCGGGGTACGAGCAGTACTTC
TRBJ2-5	18	TRBV27	.	.	CASSLDGAWAGRQETQYF	TGTGCCAGCAGTCTAGATGGGGCCTGGGCGGGTAGGCAAGAGACCCAGTACTTC
TRBJ2-7	14	TRBV5-8	.	.	CASSLLGVPDEQYF	TGTGCCAGCAGCTTGCTAGGGGTACCGGACGAGCAGTACTTC
TRBJ1-5	15	TRBV6-1	.	.	CASSQDLRANQPQHF	TGTGCCAGCAGCCAAGATCTCAGGGCAAATCAGCCCCAGCATTTT
TRBJ2-1	19	TRBV7-2	.	TRBD2	CASSLALMASGGLINEQFF	TGTGCCAGCAGCTTAGCGCTAATGGCTAGCGGGGGTTTGATCAATGAGCAGTTCTTC
TRBJ2-7	16	TRBV27	.	TRBD1	CASSLSIRTGAYEQYF	TGTGCCAGCAGTTTATCCATCCGGACAGGCGCCTACGAGCAGTACTTC
TRBJ2-1	16	TRBV6-1	.	TRBD2	CASSEATGGPLNEQFF	TGTGCCAGCAGTGAGGCAACGGGGGGGCCACTCAATGAGCAGTTCTTC
TRBJ1-6	15	TRBV13	.	.	CASSLNTGLNSPLHF	TGTGCCAGCAGCTTAAATACAGGGCTAAATTCACCCCTCCACTTT
TRBJ2-1	13	TRBV10-1	.	.	CASSEAQYNEQFF	TGCGCCAGCAGTGAGGCACAATACAATGAGCAGTTCTTC
TRBJ1-5	13	TRBV5-6	.	.	CASTMGHNQPQHF	TGTGCCAGCACTATGGGGCACAATCAGCCCCAGCATTTT
TRBJ2-3	14	TRBV11-2	.	.	CASSLGGATDTQYF	TGTGCCAGCAGCTTAGGGGGAGCCACAGATACGCAGTATTTT
TRBJ2-2	14	TRBV7-2	once	.	CASILRESTGELFF	TGTGCCAGCATCCTCCGGGAGAGTACCGGGGAGCTGTTTTTT
TRBJ1-6	13	TRBV19	.	.	CASIGQYNSPLHF	TGTGCCAGTATTGGACAGTATAATTCACCCCTCCACTTT
TRBJ2-7	13	TRBV19	once	.	CASSPSQGFEQYF	TGTGCCAGTAGTCCTTCACAGGGTTTCGAGCAGTACTTC